A single sample is the source of the 6 T cell receptor beta chains below, sequenced in a study of blood T cell repertoires in COVID-19. Measured with immunoSEQ multiplex PCR; TCRdb has only the in-frame clones, and not every one. The sample includes about 180,000 clones, more than 75% of them seen just once. What was sequenced was PBMCs or T cells enriched from blood (not recorded which). The receptors here all came from a woman between 50 and 59 years old who had recovered from COVID-19.

This sequence joins TRBV2 and TRBJ2-7; 7 positions match TRBD2. V shed 4 bases, J shed 4 bases, and the junction held 7 bases outside the gene matches. The CDR3 extends over 14 amino acids. CDR1 SNHLY and CDR2 FYNNEI come from the germline V gene. Here the CDR3 DNA reads TGTGCCAGCAGTGTGGTGACTAGCAGTTACGAGCAGTACTTC. It is translated as CASSVVTSSYEQYF.

The rearrangement joins TRBV7-2 to TRBJ2-3; TRBD1 might be the D (5 bases). The V end lost 2 bases, the J end lost 2 bases, and 8 bases lay between the germline ends. The germline V gene has CDR1 SGHTA and CDR2 FQGNSA. The CDR3 is 14 amino acids. The CDR3 nucleotides read TGTGCCAGCAGCTTAAGGGGCAACACAGATACGCAGTATTTT. Protein: CASSLRGNTDTQYF.

The chain uses TRBV11-2 and TRBJ2-5, with 10 bases fitting TRBD2. This CDR3 has 16 amino acids. CDR1 SGHAT and CDR2 FQNNGV come from the germline V gene. The V segment lost 0 bases and the J segment 5 bases; nucleotides outside the gene matches: 6. CDR3 bases: TGTGCCAGCAGCTTAGATTCCAGCGGGAGGGCTGAGACCCAGTACTTC. Amino acid sequence: CASSLDSSGRAETQYF.

The V and J genes are TRBV6-4 and TRBJ1-5, with 12 bases that match TRBD1. The CDR3 consists of 17 residues. J lost 7 bases, V lost 2 bases, and 9 bases had no gene match. In germline, CDR1 is MRHNA, CDR2 SNTAGT. The CDR3 loop is CASSDEGTGGQAQPQHF. CDR3 DNA sequence: TGTGCCAGCAGTGACGAAGGGACAGGGGGCCAGGCCCAGCCCCAGCATTTT.

The chain joins TRBV2 to TRBJ1-4; a weak D match, TRBD1 (6 bases). The germline CDR1 and CDR2 sequences are SNHLY and FYNNEI. The CDR3 runs to 13 residues. V lost 7 bases, J lost 6 bases, and 12 bases lay in between. For the CDR3, the DNA is TGTGCCAGCAAGGCAGGGGTTCATGAAAAACTGTTTTTT. Amino acids: CASKAGVHEKLFF.

The chain combines TRBV11-2 with TRBJ2-3; TRBD1 matches 8 bases. CDR3 length equals 14 residues. The germline V gene has CDR1 SGHAT and CDR2 FQNNGV. V shed 5 bases, J shed 4 bases, and the junction held 5 bases outside the gene matches. The CDR3 DNA is TGTGCCAGCAGCGTTCCGACAGGGGCAGATACGCAGTATTTT. Translation: CASSVPTGADTQYF.